Listed here are 25 T cell receptor beta chains from one sample, sequenced in a study of blood T cell repertoires in COVID-19. Clones were read by immunoSEQ multiplex PCR, and TCRdb kept only the in-frame ones, dropping some. The repertoire includes under 150,000 clones, around 90% of them detected once, and less than 2% sits in the top ten. Input material: peripheral blood. All receptors derive from a human donor in a cohort sampled during active COVID-19.

The chain combines TRBV5-6 with TRBJ1-3; D is possibly TRBD1 (5 bases). The CDR3 covers 15 residues. Trimming took off 4 bases at V and 0 bases at J, with 11 bases between the two ends. Germline V gene lookup returns CDR1 SGHDT and CDR2 YYEEEE. Written as DNA, the CDR3 is TGTGCCAGCAGCCCCGGGGGGAACTCTGGAAACACCATATATTTT. Its translation: CASSPGGNSGNTIYF.

This clone was found a few times. Other DNA sequences of this sample code for an identical CDR3. J is TRBJ2-3 and V is TRBV5-1; 9 bases align to TRBD1. Germline V lookup: CDR1 SGHRS, CDR2 YFSETQ. The CDR3 consists of 14 residues. Losses at the gene ends were 3 bases for V and 6 bases for J; bases not matched to a gene: 5. The CDR3 DNA follows: TGCGCCAGCAGCTCGGGACAGGGTATTGATACGCAGTATTTT. Translation: CASSSGQGIDTQYF. Supplemented by reference TRBV5-1 and TRBJ2-3, the full variable domain reads KAGVTQTPRYLIKTRGQQVTLSCSPISGHRSVSWYQQTPGQGLQFLFEYFSETQRNKGNFPGRFSGRQFSNSRSEMNVSTLELGDSALYLCASSSGQGIDTQYFGPGTRLTVL.

The chain recombines TRBV29-1 with TRBJ2-1; no clear D gene. The germline V and J ends were trimmed by 1 base and 4 bases, with 8 bases remaining between them. Germline CDR1 and CDR2: SQVTM and ANQGSEA. The CDR3 runs 13 residues. CDR3 in amino acids: CSVEGDMYNEQFF. DNA for the CDR3: TGCAGCGTTGAAGGCGACATGTACAATGAGCAGTTCTTC.

The gene calls are TRBV19 and TRBJ2-5; weak D call: TRBD2 (5 bases). CDR1 is LNHDA, CDR2 SQIVND, per germline (reference sequence). The CDR3 contains 11 residues. V shed 1 base and J shed 10 bases, with 7 bases lying between them. The DNA for the CDR3 is TGTGCCAGTAGTATAGGAGGGAACCAGTACTTC. This sequence encodes CASSIGGNQYF. Complete variable domain (other parts from reference TRBV19 and TRBJ2-5): DGGITQSPKYLFRKEGQNVTLSCEQNLNHDAMYWYRQDPGQGLRLIYYSQIVNDFQKGDIAEGYSVSREKKESFPLTVTSAQKNPTAFYLCASSIGGNQYFGPGTRLLVL.

This chain links TRBV12-5 with TRBJ2-6; D is possibly TRBD1 (5 bases). V shed 0 bases and J shed 8 bases, with 8 bases lying between them. This CDR3 is 14 amino acids long. Per the germline V gene, CDR1 is LGHNT and CDR2 is FRNRAP. Here the CDR3 DNA reads TGTGCTAGTGGTTTGGTACCGGACACCAACGTCCTGACTTTC. Residues: CASGLVPDTNVLTF. The full variable domain, its missing parts supplied by reference TRBV12-5 and TRBJ2-6, is DARVTQTPRHKVTEMGQEVTMRCQPILGHNTVFWYRQTMMQGLELLAYFRNRAPLDDSGMPKDRFSAEMPDATLATLKIQPSEPRDSAVYFCASGLVPDTNVLTFGAGSRLTVL.

The genes are TRBV27 and TRBJ2-7; 15 nucleotides match TRBD2. The CDR3 has 16 amino acids. V shed 5 bases and J 2 bases; nucleotides not matched to a gene: 4. The germline gives CDR1 MNHEY, CDR2 SMNVEV (reference sequence). The CDR3 region is CASSLGTSGRPYEQYF. As DNA, the CDR3 is TGTGCCAGCAGTCTCGGGACTAGCGGGAGGCCCTACGAGCAGTACTTC.

The CDR3: CSVVRTGPMNTEAFF. The CDR3 DNA is TGCAGCGTTGTCCGAACAGGGCCTATGAACACTGAAGCTTTCTTT. The V and J genes are TRBV29-1 and TRBJ1-1; TRBD1 might be the D (6 bases). From germline, CDR1 is SQVTM and CDR2 ANQGSEA. There are 15 residues in the CDR3. V lost 4 bases to trimming and J lost 0 bases, with 15 bases between them.

This chain connects TRBV6-6 to TRBJ2-2; 7 positions match TRBD1. The CDR3 contains 16 residues. Per germline, CDR1 MNHNY and CDR2 SVGAGI (reference sequence). V lost 4 bases, J lost 8 bases, and 13 bases stayed unmatched. CDR3 coding DNA: TGTGCCAGCAGTTCTATTCCGACAGGGACCTCAGGGGAGCTGTTTTTT. It specifies CASSSIPTGTSGELFF.

The chain uses TRBV7-2 and TRBJ2-1, with 9 nucleotides matching TRBD2. CDR1 and CDR2 (germline): SGHTA, FQGNSA. CDR3 length: 16 residues. With V trimmed by 3 bases and J by 8 bases, 11 bases remained unmatched. The CDR3, as DNA: TGTGCCAGCAGCTTCGCGGCGGGCGGGGGGGCGGATGAGCAGTTCTTC. Translated: CASSFAAGGGADEQFF. Looking up the rest from reference TRBV7-2 and TRBJ2-1 gives the full variable domain: GAGVSQSPSNKVTEKGKDVELRCDPISGHTALYWYRQSLGQGLEFLIYFQGNSAPDKSGLPSDRFSAERTGGSVSTLTIQRTQQEDSAVYLCASSFAAGGGADEQFFGPGTRLTVL.

This clone was recorded once. CDR3 sequence: CASGRTPNTEAFF. CDR3 nucleotide sequence: TGTGCCAGCGGGAGGACACCCAACACTGAAGCTTTCTTT. The chain couples TRBV27 to TRBJ1-1; TRBD1 is a possible D gene (5 bases). This CDR3 spans 13 amino acids. Looked up from germline, CDR1 is MNHEY and CDR2 is SMNVEV (reference sequence). Deletions cut 8 bases from V and 2 bases from J, with 12 bases between.

The gene calls are TRBV7-9 and TRBJ2-2; maybe TRBD1 (5 bases). The CDR3 loop spans 13 amino acids. CDR1 SEHNR and CDR2 FQNEAQ come from the germline V gene (reference sequence). The ends were cut back, 7 bases at V and 6 bases at J, with 12 bases in the middle. The CDR3 DNA is TGTGCCAGCATCCGGACAAGTGCCGGGGAGCTGTTTTTT. It yields the protein CASIRTSAGELFF.

The rearrangement uses TRBV6-2 or TRBV6-3 and TRBJ2-3; D is unresolved. CDR3 length: 14 residues. The ends were cut back, 6 bases at V and 7 bases at J, with 17 bases in the middle. Germline V gives CDR1 MNHEY, CDR2 SVGEGT. The CDR3 nucleotides are TGTGCCAGCAGCCCCAAGCGCCTCAGCTATACGCAGTATTTT. Its translation: CASSPKRLSYTQYF.

J is TRBJ2-7 and V is TRBV7-9, with 12 bases lining up with TRBD2. The V gene end was trimmed by 5 bases and the J gene end by 4 bases; junction bases not matched to a gene: 9. This CDR3 region has 16 residues. CDR1 is SEHNR and CDR2 is FQNEAQ in the germline V gene (reference sequence). CDR3 sequence (DNA): TGTGCCAGCAGCCTCCTAGCGGGAGGGCCGGTGTACGAGCAGTACTTC. Translated, it gives CASSLLAGGPVYEQYF.

This clone was counted a single time. The chain carries TRBV4-1 and TRBJ2-2; the D gene is possibly TRBD2 (5 bases). From germline, CDR1 is MGHRA and CDR2 YSYEKL. The germline V and J ends were trimmed by 0 bases and 7 bases, with 12 bases remaining between them. CDR3 length: 15 residues. CDR3 protein: CASSQDWVANGELFF. The CDR3 DNA follows: TGCGCCAGCAGCCAAGATTGGGTAGCGAACGGGGAGCTGTTTTTT.

This clone was detected once. The rearrangement joins TRBV6-6 to TRBJ2-1, with TRBD2 matching over 12 bases. This CDR3 has 17 amino acids. Germline CDR1 MNHNY, CDR2 SVGAGI (reference sequence). V gave up 5 bases and J gave up 4 bases; unmatched junction bases: 9. CDR3 region: CASSHRTSGTLYNEQFF. Here the CDR3 DNA reads TGTGCCAGCAGTCACCGGACTAGCGGGACGCTATACAATGAGCAGTTCTTC.

The CDR3 reads CSVEGVQSYEQYF. In DNA form, the CDR3 reads TGCAGCGTTGAAGGAGTCCAATCCTACGAGCAGTACTTC. The gene calls are TRBV29-1 and TRBJ2-7; the D is unclear. The CDR3 extends over 13 amino acids. Germline CDR1 SQVTM, CDR2 ANQGSEA. The germline V and J ends were trimmed by 1 base and 1 base, with 8 bases remaining between them.

The chain links TRBV3-1 (or the pseudogene TRBV3-2) to TRBJ2-1; the D gene is possibly TRBD2 (6 bases). Germline values: CDR1 LGHDT, CDR2 YNNKEL (reference sequence). V was trimmed by 0 bases and J by 9 bases, leaving 15 bases between them. This CDR3 region has 15 residues. CDR3 residues: CASSQEWGGSVEQFF. The CDR3 DNA follows: TGTGCCAGCAGCCAAGAGTGGGGAGGATCAGTTGAGCAGTTCTTC.

The gene calls are TRBV7-9 and TRBJ1-3; a weak D match, TRBD1 (5 bases). This CDR3 has 14 residues. Trimming removed 4 bases at V and 0 bases at J, with 7 bases between. Germline-derived CDR1 and CDR2 are SEHNR and FQNEAQ (reference sequence). The CDR3 DNA follows: TGTGCCAGCAGCTCAGGGTTCTCTGGAAACACCATATATTTT. Residues: CASSSGFSGNTIYF.

This chain uses TRBV11-2 with TRBJ2-6; the D gene is possibly TRBD2 (5 bases). The ends were cut back, 5 bases at V and 3 bases at J, with 14 bases in the middle. Germline V gene lookup returns CDR1 SGHAT and CDR2 FQNNGV. This CDR3 has 16 amino acids. The CDR3 loop reads CASSPHRGGGANVLTF. The CDR3 region has the DNA TGTGCCAGCAGCCCCCATCGGGGTGGTGGGGCCAACGTCCTGACTTTC.

This chain connects TRBV7-6 to TRBJ2-2, with D possibly being TRBD2 (7 bases). Germline V lookup: CDR1 SGHVS, CDR2 FNYEAQ. The CDR3 extends over 19 amino acids. Trimming removed 4 bases from V and 5 bases from J, with 26 bases in between. The CDR3 nucleotides are TGTGCCAGCAGCTCAGACCTCCGACCGCCGGGGGGCGGGACCGGGGAGCTGTTTTTT. Translating gives CASSSDLRPPGGGTGELFF.

The rearrangement links TRBV7-6 to TRBJ2-7; D possibly corresponds to TRBD2 (7 bases). Germline CDR1 SGHVS, CDR2 FNYEAQ. This CDR3 is built from 15 residues. V was shortened by 4 bases and J by 7 bases, with 20 bases between the two germline ends. The CDR3 coding sequence is TGTGCCAGCAGCTCTCAACCAGGGGACGGGGGGGAGCAGTACTTC. This encodes CASSSQPGDGGEQYF.

This sequence joins TRBV5-6 and TRBJ2-1, with unresolved D. Germline CDR1 reads SGHDT; CDR2 reads YYEEEE. Trimming left V 2 bases short and J 9 bases short, with 6 bases between. The CDR3 is 11 amino acids. The CDR3 DNA is TGTGCCAGCAGCTTCGGAGCTGAGCAGTTCTTC. Translation: CASSFGAEQFF.

The J gene is TRBJ1-6, the V gene TRBV5-5; 12 bases are a match to TRBD1. CDR3 length: 16 residues. CDR1 and CDR2 from the germline V gene are SGHKS and YYEKEE (reference sequence). V shed 4 bases, J shed 10 bases, and the junction held 9 bases outside the gene matches. CDR3 bases: TGTGCCAGCAGCATCGCCGGGACAGGGGGCAGGTCACCCCTCCACTTT. Its translation: CASSIAGTGGRSPLHF. Full variable domain (remainder filled in from reference TRBV5-5 and TRBJ1-6): DAGVTQSPTHLIKTRGQQVTLRCSPISGHKSVSWYQQVLGQGPQFIFQYYEKEERGRGNFPDRFSARQFPNYSSELNVNALLLGDSALYLCASSIAGTGGRSPLHFGNGTRLTVT.

V usage is TRBV5-1 and J usage is TRBJ2-7; 9 bases match TRBD2. V shed 4 bases, J shed 7 bases, and the junction held 6 bases outside the gene matches. Germline V gene lookup returns CDR1 SGHRS and CDR2 YFSETQ. The CDR3 totals 13 residues. CDR3 region: CASSKGLAREQYF. The CDR3 DNA is TGCGCCAGCAGCAAAGGACTAGCGCGGGAGCAGTACTTC.

This clone is a singleton in its sample. The CDR3 protein is CASSPNMGGQPQHF. The CDR3 bases are TGTGCCAGCAGCCCCAACATGGGGGGTCAGCCCCAGCATTTT. The V call is TRBV6-5, the J call TRBJ1-5; D may be TRBD1 (5 bases). From germline, CDR1 is MNHEY and CDR2 SVGAGI. The CDR3 totals 14 residues. Trimming removed 6 bases from V and 6 bases from J, with 15 bases in between.